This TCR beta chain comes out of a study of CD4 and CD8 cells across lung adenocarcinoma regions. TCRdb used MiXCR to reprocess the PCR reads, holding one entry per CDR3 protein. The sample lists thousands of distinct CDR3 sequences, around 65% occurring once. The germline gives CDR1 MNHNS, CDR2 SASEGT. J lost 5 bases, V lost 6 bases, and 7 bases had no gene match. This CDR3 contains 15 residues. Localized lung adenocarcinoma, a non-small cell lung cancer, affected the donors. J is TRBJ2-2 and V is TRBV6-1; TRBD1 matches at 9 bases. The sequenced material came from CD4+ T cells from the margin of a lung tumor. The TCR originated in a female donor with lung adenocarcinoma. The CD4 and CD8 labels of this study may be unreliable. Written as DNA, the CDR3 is TGTGCCAGCAGGGGGACAGGGAGTAGGACCGGGGAGCTGTTTTTT. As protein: CASRGTGSRTGELFF.